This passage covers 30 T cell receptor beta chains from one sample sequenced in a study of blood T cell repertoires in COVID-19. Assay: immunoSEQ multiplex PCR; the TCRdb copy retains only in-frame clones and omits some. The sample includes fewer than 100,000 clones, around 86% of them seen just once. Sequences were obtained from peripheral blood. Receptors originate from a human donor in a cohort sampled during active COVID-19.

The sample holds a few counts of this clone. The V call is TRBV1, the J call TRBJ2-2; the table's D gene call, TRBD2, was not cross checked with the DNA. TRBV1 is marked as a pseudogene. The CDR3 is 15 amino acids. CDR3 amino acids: CTSSHRTSPTGELFF. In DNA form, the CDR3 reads TGCACCAGCAGCCATCGGACTAGCCCCACCGGGGAGCTGTTTTTT.

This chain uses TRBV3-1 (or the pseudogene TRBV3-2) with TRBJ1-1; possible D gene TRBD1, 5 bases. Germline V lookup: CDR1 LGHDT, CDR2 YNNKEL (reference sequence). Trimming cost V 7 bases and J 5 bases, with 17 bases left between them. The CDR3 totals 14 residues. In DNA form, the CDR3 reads TGTGCCAGCACCGACTTGGGGGGTGAGACTGAAGCTTTCTTT. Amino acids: CASTDLGGETEAFF.

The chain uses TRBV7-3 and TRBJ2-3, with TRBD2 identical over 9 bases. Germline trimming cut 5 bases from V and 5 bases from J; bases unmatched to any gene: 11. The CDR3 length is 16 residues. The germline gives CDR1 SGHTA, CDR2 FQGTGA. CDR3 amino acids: CASSRPAGGGGDTQYF. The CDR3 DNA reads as TGTGCCAGCAGCCGCCCAGCGGGGGGCGGAGGAGATACGCAGTATTTT.

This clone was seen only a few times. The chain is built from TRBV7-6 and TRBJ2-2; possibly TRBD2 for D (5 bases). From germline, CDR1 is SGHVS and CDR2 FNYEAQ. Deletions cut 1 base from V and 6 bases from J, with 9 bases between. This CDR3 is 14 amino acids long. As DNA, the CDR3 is TGTGCCAGCAGCTTAGGGGGAGAGGCCGGGGAGCTGTTTTTT. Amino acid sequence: CASSLGGEAGELFF.

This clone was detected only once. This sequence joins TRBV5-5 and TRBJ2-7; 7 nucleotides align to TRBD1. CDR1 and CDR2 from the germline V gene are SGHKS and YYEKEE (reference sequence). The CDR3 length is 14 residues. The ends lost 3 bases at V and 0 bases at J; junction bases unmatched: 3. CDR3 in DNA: TGTGCCAGCAGCTCCGGGACAGCCTCCTACGAGCAGTACTTC. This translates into CASSSGTASYEQYF.

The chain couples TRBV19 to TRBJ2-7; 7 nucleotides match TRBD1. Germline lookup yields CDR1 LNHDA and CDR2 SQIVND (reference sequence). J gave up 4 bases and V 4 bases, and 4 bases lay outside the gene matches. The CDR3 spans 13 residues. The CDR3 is CASSRAGGYEQYF. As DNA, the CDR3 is TGTGCCAGTAGTAGGGCAGGGGGATACGAGCAGTACTTC.

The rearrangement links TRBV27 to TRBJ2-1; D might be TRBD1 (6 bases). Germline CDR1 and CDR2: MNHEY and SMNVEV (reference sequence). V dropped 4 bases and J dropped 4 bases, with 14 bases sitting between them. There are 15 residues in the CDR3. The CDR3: CASSWGQGTYNEQFF. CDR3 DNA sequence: TGTGCCAGCAGTTGGGGGCAGGGTACGTACAATGAGCAGTTCTTC.

In nucleotides, the CDR3 is TGTGCCACCAGTGACCCCAGGGGGACGGGCGGGGAGCTGTTTTTT. This gives the protein CATSDPRGTGGELFF. The chain carries TRBV24-1 and TRBJ2-2; 7 bases align to TRBD1. Germline-derived CDR1 and CDR2 are KGHDR and SFDVKD. The J segment lost 7 bases and the V segment lost 4 bases, leaving 8 bases of the junction unmatched. CDR3 length: 15 amino acids.

CDR3 bases: TGTGCCTGGGGGGGACTAGCGGGACAAAATGAGCAGTTCTTC. Amino acids: CAWGGLAGQNEQFF. The chain employs TRBV30 and TRBJ2-1; 13 positions agree with TRBD2. The V and J ends lost 5 bases and 7 bases, in that order; junction bases with no gene match: 5. The CDR3 is 14 amino acids. Germline assignment: CDR1 GTSNPN and CDR2 SVGIG (reference sequence). The full variable domain, rest sourced from reference TRBV30 and TRBJ2-1, is SQTIHQWPATLVQPVGSPLSLECTVEGTSNPNLYWYRQAAGRGLQLLFYSVGIGQISSEVPQNLSASRPQDRQFILSSKKLLLSDSGFYLCAWGGLAGQNEQFFGPGTRLTVL.

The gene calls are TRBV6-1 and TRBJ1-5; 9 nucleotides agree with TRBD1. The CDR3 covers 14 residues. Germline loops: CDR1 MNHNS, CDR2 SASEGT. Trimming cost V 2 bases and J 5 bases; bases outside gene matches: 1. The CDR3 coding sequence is TGTGCCAGCAGTGAAACAGGGGGCCATCAGCCCCAGCATTTT. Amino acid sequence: CASSETGGHQPQHF.

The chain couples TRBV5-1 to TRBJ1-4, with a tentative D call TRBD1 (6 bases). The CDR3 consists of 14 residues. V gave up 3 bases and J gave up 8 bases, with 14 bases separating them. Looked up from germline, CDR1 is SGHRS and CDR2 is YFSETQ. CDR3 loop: CASSSTGPEEKLFF. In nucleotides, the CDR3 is TGCGCCAGCAGCTCGACAGGCCCCGAAGAAAAACTGTTTTTT.

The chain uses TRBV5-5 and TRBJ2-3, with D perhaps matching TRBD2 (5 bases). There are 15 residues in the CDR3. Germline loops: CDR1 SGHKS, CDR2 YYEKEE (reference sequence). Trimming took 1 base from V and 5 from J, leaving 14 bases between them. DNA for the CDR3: TGTGCCAGCAGCTTGTATAACAGCGCGGGAGATACGCAGTATTTT. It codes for CASSLYNSAGDTQYF.

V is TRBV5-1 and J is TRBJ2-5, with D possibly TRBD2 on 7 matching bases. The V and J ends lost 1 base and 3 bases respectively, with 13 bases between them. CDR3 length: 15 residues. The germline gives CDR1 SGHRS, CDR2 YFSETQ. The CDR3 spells CASSLNRGAEETQYF. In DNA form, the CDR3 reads TGCGCCAGCAGCTTGAATCGGGGGGCTGAAGAGACCCAGTACTTC.

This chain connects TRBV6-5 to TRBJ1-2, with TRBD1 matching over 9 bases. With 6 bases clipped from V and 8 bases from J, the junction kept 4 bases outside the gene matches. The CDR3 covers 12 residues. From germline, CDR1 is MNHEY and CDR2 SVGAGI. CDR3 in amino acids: CASSWTGAGYTF. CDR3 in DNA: TGTGCCAGCAGCTGGACAGGGGCGGGCTACACCTTC.

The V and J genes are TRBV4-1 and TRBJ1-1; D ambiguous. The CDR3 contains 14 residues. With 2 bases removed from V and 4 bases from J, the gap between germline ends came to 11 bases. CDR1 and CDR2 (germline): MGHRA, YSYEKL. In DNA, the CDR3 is TGCGCCAGCAGCCAAAAAGGCAGCGGCACTGAAGCTTTCTTT. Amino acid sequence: CASSQKGSGTEAFF.

In DNA, the CDR3 is TGTGCCAGCAGCGGCGTAGCGGGGTTCAACAATGAGCAGTTCTTC. It is translated as CASSGVAGFNNEQFF. The chain couples TRBV7-2 to TRBJ2-1; 8 bases align to TRBD2. There are 15 residues in the CDR3. Germline V lookup: CDR1 SGHTA, CDR2 FQGNSA. Trimming removed 5 bases from V and 5 bases from J; junction bases left unmatched: 8.

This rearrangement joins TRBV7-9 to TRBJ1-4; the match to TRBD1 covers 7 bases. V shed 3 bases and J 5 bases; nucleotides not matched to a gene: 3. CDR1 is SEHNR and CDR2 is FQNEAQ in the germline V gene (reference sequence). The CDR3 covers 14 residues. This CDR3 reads CASSLGTANEKLFF. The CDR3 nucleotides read TGTGCCAGCAGCTTGGGGACAGCGAATGAAAAACTGTTTTTT. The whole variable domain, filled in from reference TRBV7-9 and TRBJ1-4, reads DTGVSQNPRHKITKRGQNVTFRCDPISEHNRLYWYRQTLGQGPEFLTYFQNEAQLEKSRLLSDRFSAERPKGSFSTLEIQRTEQGDSAMYLCASSLGTANEKLFFGSGTQLSVL.

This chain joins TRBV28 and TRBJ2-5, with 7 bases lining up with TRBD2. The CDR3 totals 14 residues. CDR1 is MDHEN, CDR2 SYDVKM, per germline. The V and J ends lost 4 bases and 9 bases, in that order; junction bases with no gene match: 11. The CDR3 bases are TGTGCCAGCAGTTCTGGGGGGGTAAGCGTGGCCCAGTACTTC. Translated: CASSSGGVSVAQYF.

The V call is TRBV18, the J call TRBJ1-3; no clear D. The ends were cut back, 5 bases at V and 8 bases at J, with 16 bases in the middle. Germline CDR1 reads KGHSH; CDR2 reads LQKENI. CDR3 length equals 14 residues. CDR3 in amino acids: CASSTRTGGDTIYF. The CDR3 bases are TGTGCCAGCTCAACAAGGACGGGAGGCGACACCATATATTTT.

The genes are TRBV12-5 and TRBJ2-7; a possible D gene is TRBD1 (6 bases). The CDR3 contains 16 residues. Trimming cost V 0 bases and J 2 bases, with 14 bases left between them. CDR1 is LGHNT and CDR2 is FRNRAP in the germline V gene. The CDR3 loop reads CASGLVVPGHPYEQYF. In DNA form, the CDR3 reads TGTGCTAGTGGTTTGGTAGTGCCGGGACATCCCTACGAGCAGTACTTC.

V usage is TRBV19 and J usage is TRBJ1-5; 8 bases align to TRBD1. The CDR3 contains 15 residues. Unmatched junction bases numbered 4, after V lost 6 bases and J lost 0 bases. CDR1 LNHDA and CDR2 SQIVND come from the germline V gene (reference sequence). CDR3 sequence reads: CASRDRAYSNQPQHF. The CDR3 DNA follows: TGTGCCAGTAGGGACAGGGCTTATAGCAATCAGCCCCAGCATTTT.

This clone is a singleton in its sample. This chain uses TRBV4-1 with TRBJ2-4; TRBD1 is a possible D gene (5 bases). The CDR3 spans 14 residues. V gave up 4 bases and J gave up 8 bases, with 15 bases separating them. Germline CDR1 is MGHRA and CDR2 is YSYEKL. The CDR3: CASSLQGVRDIQYF. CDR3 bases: TGCGCCAGCAGCCTGCAGGGTGTTCGGGACATTCAGTACTTC.

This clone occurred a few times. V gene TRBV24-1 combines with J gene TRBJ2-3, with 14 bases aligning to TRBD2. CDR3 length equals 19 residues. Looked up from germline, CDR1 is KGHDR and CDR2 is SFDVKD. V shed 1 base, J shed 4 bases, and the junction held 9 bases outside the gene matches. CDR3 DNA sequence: TGTGCCACCAGTGATTTCTCTTATGGACTAGCGGGGGGCTCAGATACGCAGTATTTT. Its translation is CATSDFSYGLAGGSDTQYF.

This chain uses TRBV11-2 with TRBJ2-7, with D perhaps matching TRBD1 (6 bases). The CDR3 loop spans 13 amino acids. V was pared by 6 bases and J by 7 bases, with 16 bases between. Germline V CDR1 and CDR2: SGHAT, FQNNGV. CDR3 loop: CASRSVQGREQYF. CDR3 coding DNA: TGTGCCAGCAGGTCCGTACAGGGCCGGGAGCAGTACTTC.

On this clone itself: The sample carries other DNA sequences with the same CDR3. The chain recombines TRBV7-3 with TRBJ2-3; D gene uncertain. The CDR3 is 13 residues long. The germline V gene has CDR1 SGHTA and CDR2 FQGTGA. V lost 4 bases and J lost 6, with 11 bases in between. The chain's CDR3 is CASSSDPRDTQYF. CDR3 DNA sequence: TGTGCCAGCAGCTCCGATCCCAGGGATACGCAGTATTTT. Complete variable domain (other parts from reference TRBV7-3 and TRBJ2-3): GAGVSQTPSNKVTEKGKYVELRCDPISGHTALYWYRQSLGQGPEFLIYFQGTGAADDSGLPNDRFFAVRPEGSVSTLKIQRTERGDSAVYLCASSSDPRDTQYFGPGTRLTVL.

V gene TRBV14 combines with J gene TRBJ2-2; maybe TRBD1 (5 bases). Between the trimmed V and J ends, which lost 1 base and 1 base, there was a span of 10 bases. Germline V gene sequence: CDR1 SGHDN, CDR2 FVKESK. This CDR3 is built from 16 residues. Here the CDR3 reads CASSQVGARNTGELFF. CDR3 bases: TGTGCCAGCAGCCAAGTAGGGGCGCGGAACACCGGGGAGCTGTTTTTT. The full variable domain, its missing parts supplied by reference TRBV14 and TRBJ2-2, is EAGVTQFPSHSVIEKGQTVTLRCDPISGHDNLYWYRRVMGKEIKFLLHFVKESKQDESGMPNNRFLAERTGGTYSTLKVQPAELEDSGVYFCASSQVGARNTGELFFGEGSRLTVL.

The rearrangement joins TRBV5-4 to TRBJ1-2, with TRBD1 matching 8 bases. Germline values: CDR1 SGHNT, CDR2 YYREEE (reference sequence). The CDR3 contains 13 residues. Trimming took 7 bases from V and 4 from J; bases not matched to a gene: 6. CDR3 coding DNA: TGTGCCAGCCGGCCAGGGGGCTCCTATGGCTACACCTTC. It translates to CASRPGGSYGYTF.

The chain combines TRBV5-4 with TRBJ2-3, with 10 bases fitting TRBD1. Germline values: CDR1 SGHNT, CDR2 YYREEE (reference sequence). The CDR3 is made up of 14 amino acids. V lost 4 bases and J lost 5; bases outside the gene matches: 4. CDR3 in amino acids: CASSPGQGLDTQYF. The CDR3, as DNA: TGTGCCAGCAGCCCGGGACAGGGGCTAGATACGCAGTATTTT. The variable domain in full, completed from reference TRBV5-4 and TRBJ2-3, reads ETGVTQSPTHLIKTRGQQVTLRCSSQSGHNTVSWYQQALGQGPQFIFQYYREEENGRGNFPPRFSGLQFPNYSSELNVNALELDDSALYLCASSPGQGLDTQYFGPGTRLTVL.

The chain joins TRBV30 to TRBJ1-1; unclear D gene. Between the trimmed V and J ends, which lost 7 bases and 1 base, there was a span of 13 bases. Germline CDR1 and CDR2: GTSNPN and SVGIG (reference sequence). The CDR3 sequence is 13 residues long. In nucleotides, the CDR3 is TGTGCCTCGTCAGGACTGGGGAACACTGAAGCTTTCTTT. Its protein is CASSGLGNTEAFF.

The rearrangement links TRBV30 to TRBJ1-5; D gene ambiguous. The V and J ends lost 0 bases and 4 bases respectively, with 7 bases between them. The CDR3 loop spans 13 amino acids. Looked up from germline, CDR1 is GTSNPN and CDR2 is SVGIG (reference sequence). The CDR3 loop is CAWSVGRNQPQHF. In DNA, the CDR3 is TGTGCCTGGAGTGTAGGGAGAAATCAGCCCCAGCATTTT. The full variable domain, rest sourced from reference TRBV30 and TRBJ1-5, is SQTIHQWPATLVQPVGSPLSLECTVEGTSNPNLYWYRQAAGRGLQLLFYSVGIGQISSEVPQNLSASRPQDRQFILSSKKLLLSDSGFYLCAWSVGRNQPQHFGDGTRLSIL.